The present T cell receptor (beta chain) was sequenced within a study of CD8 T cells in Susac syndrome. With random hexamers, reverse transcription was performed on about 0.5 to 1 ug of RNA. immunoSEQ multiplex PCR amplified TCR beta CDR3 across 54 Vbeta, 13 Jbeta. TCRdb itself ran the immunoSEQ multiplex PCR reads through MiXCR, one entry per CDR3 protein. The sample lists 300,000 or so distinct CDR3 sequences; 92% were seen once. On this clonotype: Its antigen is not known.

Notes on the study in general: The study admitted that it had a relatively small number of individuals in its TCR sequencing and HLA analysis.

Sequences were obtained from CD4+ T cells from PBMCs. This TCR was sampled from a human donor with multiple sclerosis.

CDR3 loop: CASNPGQTQETQYF. CDR3 sequence (DNA): TGCGCCAGCAACCCGGGACAGACACAAGAGACCCAGTACTTC. This sequence joins TRBV5-1 and TRBJ2-5; 7 positions match TRBD1. Germline values: CDR1 SGHRS, CDR2 YFSETQ. V shed 6 bases, J shed 2 bases, and the junction held 7 bases outside the gene matches. This CDR3 is 14 amino acids long.